These 28 T cell receptor beta chains originate from one sample sequenced in a study of blood T cell repertoires in COVID-19. Measured with immunoSEQ multiplex PCR; TCRdb has only the in-frame clones, and not every one. The sample has around 330,000 clones; roughly 86% are singletons. The sample taken for sequencing was PBMCs or T cells enriched from blood (not recorded which). These receptors were taken from a woman between 18 and 29 years old who had recovered from COVID-19.

The gene calls are TRBV7-6 and TRBJ2-3, with 8 positions matching TRBD2. The CDR3 is 17 amino acids. Germline CDR1 SGHVS, CDR2 FNYEAQ. V gave up 0 bases and J gave up 1 base; unmatched junction bases: 6. The CDR3 coding sequence is TGTGCCAGCAGCTTAGCGGTAGCGGGGAGCGGCACAGATACGCAGTATTTT. Translated: CASSLAVAGSGTDTQYF.

The chain employs TRBV28 and TRBJ2-1, with 7 bases matching TRBD2. The CDR3 consists of 17 residues. V was pared by 3 bases and J by 3 bases, with 11 bases of the junction left unmatched. Germline-derived CDR1 and CDR2 are MDHEN and SYDVKM. This CDR3 reads CASSLGVASGFYNEQFF. For the CDR3, the DNA is TGTGCCAGCAGTTTGGGCGTCGCTAGCGGTTTCTACAATGAGCAGTTCTTC.

This clone has a single count. This chain joins TRBV5-5 and TRBJ2-1, with 7 bases matching TRBD1. The germline V gene encodes CDR1 SGHKS and CDR2 YYEKEE (reference sequence). The CDR3 totals 13 residues. With 1 base clipped from V and 5 bases from J, the junction kept 0 bases outside the gene matches. The CDR3 DNA reads as TGTGCCAGCAGCTTGACAGGGGACAATGAGCAGTTCTTC. The encoded protein is CASSLTGDNEQFF.

The chain links TRBV7-3 to TRBJ2-6; 11 positions match TRBD2. The V gene's germline CDR1 is SGHTA and CDR2 FQGTGA. The CDR3 covers 21 residues. With 6 bases clipped from V and 3 bases from J, the junction kept 19 bases outside the gene matches. The CDR3 DNA follows: TGTGCCAGCAGTCGTCAGCCAACTAGCGGGAGACACCCGGGTGGGGCCAACGTCCTGACTTTC. This sequence encodes CASSRQPTSGRHPGGANVLTF.

This clone was seen more than once but under ten times. The germline gene is not matched at one end of the junction; a read error may be the cause. The rearrangement links TRBV6-1 to TRBJ1-6, with D possibly being TRBD1 (6 bases). CDR1 and CDR2 (germline): MNHNS, SASEGT. The CDR3 contains 18 residues. This CDR3 reads CASSEVPWDTSYNSPLHF. The CDR3 bases are TGTGCCAGCAGCGAAGTGCCTTGGGACACCAGTTATAATTCACCCCTCCACTTT.

The chain is built from TRBV6-1 and TRBJ1-2; 9 nucleotides agree with TRBD1. With V trimmed by 1 base and J by 4 bases, 4 bases remained unmatched. This CDR3 is built from 15 residues. Germline V lookup: CDR1 MNHNS, CDR2 SASEGT. CDR3 region: CASSEGGQGAYGYTF. The CDR3 DNA is TGTGCCAGCAGTGAAGGGGGACAGGGAGCCTATGGCTACACCTTC.

This chain joins TRBV5-1 and TRBJ2-7, with 9 bases identical to TRBD2. Germline V gene lookup returns CDR1 SGHRS and CDR2 YFSETQ. CDR3 length: 17 amino acids. Trimming at V came to 4 bases and at J to 0 bases, leaving 11 bases not matched to a gene. The DNA of the CDR3 is TGCGCCAGCAGCCTTGGCAGCGGGGGGTCCTCCTCCTACGAGCAGTACTTC. It codes for CASSLGSGGSSSYEQYF.

J is TRBJ1-1 and V is TRBV7-9, with 7 bases matching TRBD1. Germline lookup yields CDR1 SEHNR and CDR2 FQNEAQ (reference sequence). V lost 4 bases to trimming and J lost 8 bases; unmatched junction nucleotides: 10. This CDR3 contains 14 residues. The CDR3 nucleotides read TGTGCCAGCAGCTGGGAGACAGGGTCGGAAGAAGCTTTCTTT. Protein product: CASSWETGSEEAFF.

The chain joins TRBV7-9 to TRBJ2-5; D is perhaps TRBD2 (6 bases). CDR1 is SEHNR, CDR2 FQNEAQ, per germline (reference sequence). The V end was cut by 3 bases, the J end by 0 bases, with 14 bases between. This CDR3 spans 16 amino acids. Here the CDR3 DNA reads TGTGCCAGCAGCTTCCCGCCGGGACTCAACCAAGAGACCCAGTACTTC. Protein sequence: CASSFPPGLNQETQYF.

V usage is TRBV4-3 and J usage is TRBJ2-7, with a possible D match to TRBD2 (5 bases). Trimming took off 1 base at V and 5 bases at J, with 15 bases between the two ends. The CDR3 runs 15 residues. CDR1 LGHNA and CDR2 YSLEER come from the germline V gene. CDR3 loop: CASSQGWSDGDEQYF. The CDR3 DNA reads as TGCGCCAGCAGCCAAGGCTGGTCAGACGGGGACGAGCAGTACTTC.

The sample holds one count of this clone. V gene TRBV28 combines with J gene TRBJ1-5; D gene ambiguous. CDR3 length equals 12 residues. CDR1 is MDHEN, CDR2 SYDVKM, per germline. V was shortened by 1 base and J by 8 bases, with 6 bases between the two germline ends. This CDR3 is CASSLLRKPQHF. DNA of the CDR3: TGTGCCAGCAGTTTATTGAGAAAGCCCCAGCATTTT.

This chain links TRBV28 with TRBJ1-6; the match to TRBD1 covers 7 bases. Germline values: CDR1 MDHEN, CDR2 SYDVKM. The CDR3 spans 14 residues. V shed 6 bases, J shed 6 bases, and the junction held 5 bases outside the gene matches. CDR3 sequence reads: CASSPGQFNSPLHF. In nucleotides, the CDR3 is TGTGCCAGCAGCCCGGGACAGTTTAATTCACCCCTCCACTTT.

CDR3 in amino acids: CASSDRTSNSPLHF. CDR3 nucleotide sequence: TGTGCCAGCAGTGATCGTACTTCCAATTCACCCCTCCACTTT. The rearrangement joins TRBV6-1 to TRBJ1-6; D call uncertain. Trimming pared 3 bases from V and 7 bases from J, leaving 10 bases between. This CDR3 has 14 amino acids. Germline V CDR1 and CDR2: MNHNS, SASEGT.

The chain uses TRBV21-1 and TRBJ1-6. TRBV21-1 is given as a pseudogene. The CDR3 has 16 residues. Written as DNA, the CDR3 is TGTGCCAGCAGCACTCTGGGGGGGCGGGTTAATTCACCCCTCCACTTT. Translation: CASSTLGGRVNSPLHF.

This chain links TRBV19 with TRBJ1-1, with 8 bases lining up with TRBD1. The CDR3 has 15 amino acids. Germline V gives CDR1 LNHDA, CDR2 SQIVND (reference sequence). Germline trimming cut 7 bases from V and 4 bases from J; bases unmatched to any gene: 11. The CDR3 bases are TGTGCCAGTACCGCAGGGGGCGGGATTTTCACTGAAGCTTTCTTT. Protein: CASTAGGGIFTEAFF.

The CDR3 here is CASSKVGGPKPFNYGYTF. The CDR3 bases are TGTGCCAGTAGTAAAGTTGGTGGGCCCAAACCCTTCAACTATGGCTACACCTTC. The chain couples TRBV19 to TRBJ1-2; D remains unclear. This CDR3 is 18 amino acids long. Trimming took 4 bases from V and 2 from J, leaving 23 bases between them. The germline V gene has CDR1 LNHDA and CDR2 SQIVND (reference sequence).

The chain has TRBV7-8 and TRBJ2-7; 8 nucleotides align to TRBD1. The CDR3 extends over 13 amino acids. Germline V gene sequence: CDR1 SGHVS, CDR2 FQNEAQ. With 5 bases clipped from V and 0 bases from J, the junction kept 0 bases outside the gene matches. In DNA, the CDR3 is TGTGCCAGCAGCGGACAGGGCTCCTACGAGCAGTACTTC. It translates to CASSGQGSYEQYF. Based on the CDR3 plus reference TRBV7-8 and TRBJ2-7, the full variable domain is GAGVSQSPRYKVAKRGQDVALRCDPISGHVSLFWYQQALGQGPEFLTYFQNEAQLDKSGLPSDRFFAERPEGSVSTLKIQRTQQEDSAVYLCASSGQGSYEQYFGPGTRLTVT.

The chain combines TRBV18 with TRBJ1-2; D remains ambiguous. Trimming took 3 bases from V and 3 from J, leaving 11 bases between them. Germline V gene lookup returns CDR1 KGHSH and CDR2 LQKENI. The CDR3 is 14 amino acids. CDR3 bases: TGTGCCAGCTCACCTACACCGTTGGACTATGGCTACACCTTC. Its protein product is CASSPTPLDYGYTF. Together with reference TRBV18 and TRBJ1-2, the CDR3 gives the full variable domain: NAGVMQNPRHLVRRRGQEARLRCSPMKGHSHVYWYRQLPEEGLKFMVYLQKENIIDESGMPKERFSAEFPKEGPSILRIQQVVRGDSAAYFCASSPTPLDYGYTFGSGTRLTVV.

The chain uses TRBV5-4 and TRBJ2-3; D may be TRBD2 (5 bases). In germline, CDR1 is SGHNT, CDR2 YYREEE (reference sequence). Trimming shortened V by 0 bases and J by 4 bases, and 12 bases separated the two germline ends. CDR3 length: 15 amino acids. CDR3: CASSLDFGGSDTQYF. The CDR3 coding sequence is TGTGCCAGCAGCTTGGACTTCGGAGGTTCAGATACGCAGTATTTT.

V and J are TRBV7-3 and TRBJ2-3; 7 nucleotides match TRBD1. In germline, CDR1 is SGHTA, CDR2 FQGTGA. The CDR3 extends over 14 amino acids. J lost 2 bases, V lost 2 bases, and 1 base had no gene match. The CDR3 nucleotides read TGTGCCAGCAGCTTAGACAGGGACACAGATACGCAGTATTTT. Translating gives CASSLDRDTDTQYF. The variable domain in full, completed from reference TRBV7-3 and TRBJ2-3, reads GAGVSQTPSNKVTEKGKYVELRCDPISGHTALYWYRQSLGQGPEFLIYFQGTGAADDSGLPNDRFFAVRPEGSVSTLKIQRTERGDSAVYLCASSLDRDTDTQYFGPGTRLTVL.

The chain links TRBV7-9 to TRBJ2-3; 8 nucleotides align to TRBD2. V lost 5 bases to trimming and J lost 4 bases; unmatched junction nucleotides: 11. CDR1 is SEHNR and CDR2 is FQNEAQ in the germline V gene (reference sequence). CDR3 size: 16 residues. The CDR3 DNA reads as TGTGCCAGCAGCCCAATTGCGGGCGGGGGGCCAGATACGCAGTATTTT. Its translation: CASSPIAGGGPDTQYF. Filled out from reference TRBV7-9 and TRBJ2-3, the complete variable domain reads DTGVSQNPRHKITKRGQNVTFRCDPISEHNRLYWYRQTLGQGPEFLTYFQNEAQLEKSRLLSDRFSAERPKGSFSTLEIQRTEQGDSAMYLCASSPIAGGGPDTQYFGPGTRLTVL.

The chain combines TRBV14 with TRBJ1-5; 7 bases fit TRBD1. Germline V gene lookup returns CDR1 SGHDN and CDR2 FVKESK. The trim removed 4 bases at V and 1 base at J, leaving 19 bases unmatched. This CDR3 contains 20 residues. The CDR3 nucleotides are TGTGCCAGCAGCCGGGAACCAAGGCCTCTACAGGGGTGGAGCAATCAGCCCCAGCATTTT. It yields the protein CASSREPRPLQGWSNQPQHF.

The chain links TRBV20-1 to TRBJ2-3; the D is unclear. V gave up 3 bases and J gave up 5 bases, with 9 bases separating them. Germline lookup yields CDR1 DFQATT and CDR2 SNEGSKA (reference sequence). The CDR3 consists of 12 residues. CDR3 sequence: CSASARRDTQYF. The CDR3 nucleotides are TGCAGTGCTAGTGCGCGGAGAGATACGCAGTATTTT.

V usage is TRBV27 and J usage is TRBJ2-3; 12 nucleotides agree with TRBD2. Germline V gene sequence: CDR1 MNHEY, CDR2 SMNVEV (reference sequence). The V gene end was trimmed by 6 bases and the J gene end by 3 bases; junction bases not matched to a gene: 4. The CDR3 extends over 15 amino acids. CDR3 sequence (DNA): TGTGCCAGCAGCCACCTAGCGGGAGGGACAGATACGCAGTATTTT. It yields the protein CASSHLAGGTDTQYF.

The rearrangement links TRBV5-6 to TRBJ1-3, with a weak D call TRBD1 (5 bases). Trimming removed 3 bases at V and 9 bases at J, with 10 bases between. The CDR3 runs to 12 residues. Germline V CDR1 and CDR2: SGHDT, YYEEEE. The CDR3, as DNA: TGTGCCAGCAGCTGGGGGGGTGGCACCATATATTTT. This translates into CASSWGGGTIYF. The full variable domain, completed using reference TRBV5-6 and TRBJ1-3, is DAGVTQSPTHLIKTRGQQVTLRCSPKSGHDTVSWYQQALGQGPQFIFQYYEEEERQRGNFPDRFSGHQFPNYSSELNVNALLLGDSALYLCASSWGGGTIYFGEGSWLTVV.

The chain employs TRBV6-5 and TRBJ2-7; tentative D call: TRBD2 (6 bases). Trimming pared 6 bases from V and 4 bases from J, leaving 13 bases between. The CDR3 is 13 residues long. Germline V gene data show CDR1 as MNHEY and CDR2 as SVGAGI. The CDR3 protein is CASSGSETYEQYF. In DNA, the CDR3 is TGTGCCAGCAGCGGGAGTGAGACTTACGAGCAGTACTTC.

The V call is TRBV28, the J call TRBJ1-3, with 11 bases fitting TRBD1. CDR1 MDHEN and CDR2 SYDVKM come from the germline V gene. Losses at the gene ends were 6 bases for V and 2 bases for J; bases not matched to a gene: 6. The CDR3 contains 16 residues. DNA of the CDR3: TGTGCCAGCAGCTCTTTGGGACAGGGGGCTGGAAACACCATATATTTT. Amino acids: CASSSLGQGAGNTIYF. Combining the CDR3 with reference TRBV28 and TRBJ1-3 gives the whole variable domain DVKVTQSSRYLVKRTGEKVFLECVQDMDHENMFWYRQDPGLGLRLIYFSYDVKMKEKGDIPEGYSVSREKKERFSLILESASTNQTSMYLCASSSLGQGAGNTIYFGEGSWLTVV.

The rearrangement joins TRBV5-8 to TRBJ2-3, with D possibly being TRBD2 (5 bases). CDR3 size: 14 residues. Germline loops: CDR1 SGHTS, CDR2 YDEGEE. V lost 6 bases, J lost 2 bases, and 13 bases lay in between. The DNA of the CDR3 is TGTGCCAGCACTGACGGGGTAAACACAGATACGCAGTATTTT. This codes for CASTDGVNTDTQYF.